This T cell receptor (beta chain) was sequenced for a study of T cells in Graves' hyperthyroidism and ophthalmopathy. Study details: Once the initial diagnosis was made, peripheral blood was obtained before any treatment.

This clonotype was detected ten times or more. The source of the PBMCs was approximately 9.5 ml of fresh peripheral blood. The investigators amplified TCR beta CDR3 regions from RNA transcripts. A first-round RT-PCR of the TCR CDR3 used the HTBI primer set. TCRdb recomputed calls from the multiplex PCR reads with MiXCR, one row per CDR3 protein. Among around 700,000 distinct CDR3 sequences listed, 15% to 20% were seen once. The germline CDR1 and CDR2 sequences are DFQATT and SNEGSKA (reference sequence). Between the trimmed V and J ends, which lost 5 bases and 3 bases, there was a span of 7 bases. This CDR3 region has 11 residues.

The sample was blood. This TCR was sampled from a woman aged 50 to 60 with Graves' hyperthyroidism that later progressed to Graves' ophthalmopathy. This chain connects TRBV20-1 to TRBJ1-1, with D unclear. The CDR3 region is CSAGEDTEAFF. CDR3 nucleotide sequence: TGCAGTGCTGGTGAAGACACTGAAGCTTTCTTT.